Listed here are 18 T cell receptor beta chains from one sample, sequenced in a study of blood T cell repertoires in COVID-19 (dated by TCRdb to 2020 to 2022). Library method: the immunoSEQ multiplex PCR assay. Sourced from immuneACCESS, this table was stored by TCRdb with only in-frame sequences that have V and J called. A share of the clones is absent; for the studies checked, an unresolved V gene accounts for under half, and the remainder has no known explanation. A total of hundreds of thousands of clones appear in this sample, roughly 88% of them only once. The ten largest clones capture more than 1.4% of the sample. Material for sequencing was peripheral blood. Receptor source: a woman aged 25 to 45 with active or convalescent COVID-19.

The chain is built from TRBV6-5 and TRBJ2-7; 7 nucleotides line up with TRBD2. J lost 0 bases, V lost 7 bases, and 6 bases had no gene match. Germline assignment: CDR1 MNHEY and CDR2 SVGAGI. This CDR3 is built from 14 residues. The CDR3 DNA sequence: TGTGCCAGCATCCTGGGGGGGAGCTCCTACGAGCAGTACTTC. Translation: CASILGGSSYEQYF.

The chain combines TRBV5-4 with TRBJ1-1; 10 bases map to TRBD1. The V segment lost 3 bases and the J segment 4 bases; nucleotides outside the gene matches: 3. The CDR3 contains 14 residues. Germline CDR1 is SGHNT and CDR2 is YYREEE (reference sequence). This CDR3 is CASSWGQGITEAFF. CDR3 DNA sequence: TGTGCCAGCAGCTGGGGACAGGGGATCACTGAAGCTTTCTTT.

The rearrangement joins TRBV12-5 to TRBJ2-2; unclear D gene. From germline, CDR1 is LGHNT and CDR2 FRNRAP. This CDR3 has 15 amino acids. Trimming took off 9 bases at V and 3 bases at J, with 17 bases between the two ends. CDR3 protein: CASHNGAWDTGELFF. The CDR3 DNA follows: TGTGCTAGCCATAACGGAGCATGGGACACCGGGGAGCTGTTTTTT.

The DNA of the CDR3 is TGTGCCAGCAGCGCCGGGACAGATGGAAACACCATATATTTT. It codes for CASSAGTDGNTIYF. The rearrangement uses TRBV9 and TRBJ1-3, with 7 bases fitting TRBD1. Germline V gives CDR1 SGDLS, CDR2 YYNGEE. CDR3 length equals 14 residues. Losses at the gene ends were 3 bases for V and 3 bases for J; bases not matched to a gene: 3.

CDR3 coding DNA: TGTGCCAGCAGGGCAGGGGCAGGAGGCTACACCTTC. Translation: CASRAGAGGYTF. The chain is built from TRBV2 and TRBJ1-2; maybe TRBD1 (6 bases). The CDR3 is 12 amino acids. Trimming cost V 6 bases and J 8 bases, with 13 bases left between them. Per the germline V gene, CDR1 is SNHLY and CDR2 is FYNNEI.

J is TRBJ2-3 and V is TRBV15; TRBD1 aligns across 7 bases. The CDR3 has 16 residues. V shed 5 bases and J 3 bases; nucleotides not matched to a gene: 11. Germline V CDR1 and CDR2: LNHNV, YYDKDF (reference sequence). The CDR3 DNA sequence: TGTGCCACCAGCCCCCGGGGACAGCCCAGTACAGATACGCAGTATTTT. It specifies CATSPRGQPSTDTQYF. Filled out from reference TRBV15 and TRBJ2-3, the complete variable domain reads DAMVIQNPRYQVTQFGKPVTLSCSQTLNHNVMYWYQQKSSQAPKLLFHYYDKDFNNEADTPDNFQSRRPNTSFCFLDIRSPGLGDTAMYLCATSPRGQPSTDTQYFGPGTRLTVL.

The V and J genes are TRBV10-2 and TRBJ2-3, with 12 nucleotides matching TRBD2. The CDR3 runs 16 residues. The germline gives CDR1 WSHSY, CDR2 SAAADI. V lost 3 bases to trimming and J lost 6 bases; unmatched junction nucleotides: 7. The CDR3 bases are TGCGCCAGCAGTGAAGGGCCTAGCGGGGGGGCGGATACGCAGTATTTT. Translation gives CASSEGPSGGADTQYF.

The chain uses TRBV18 and TRBJ2-5, with TRBD1 matching over 7 bases. V gave up 3 bases and J gave up 0 bases; unmatched junction bases: 7. The CDR3 is made up of 16 amino acids. CDR1 KGHSH and CDR2 LQKENI come from the germline V gene. The CDR3 loop is CASSPEGQRNQETQYF. CDR3 coding DNA: TGTGCCAGCTCACCTGAGGGACAGAGAAACCAAGAGACCCAGTACTTC.

The count of this clone is one. The chain employs TRBV4-1 and TRBJ1-1; TRBD1 is a possible D gene (6 bases). The CDR3 runs to 15 residues. Germline values: CDR1 MGHRA, CDR2 YSYEKL. Trimming removed 1 base from V and 7 bases from J, with 16 bases in between. CDR3 sequence reads: CASSQVVNRADEAFF. The CDR3, as DNA: TGCGCCAGCAGCCAAGTGGTAAACAGGGCTGATGAAGCTTTCTTT.

The chain is built from TRBV9 and TRBJ1-2; D ambiguous. Trimming stripped 2 bases from V and 4 bases from J, with 12 bases between. The CDR3 runs to 14 residues. Germline V gene sequence: CDR1 SGDLS, CDR2 YYNGEE. This chain's CDR3 is CASSVSGSIYGYTF. The CDR3 nucleotides read TGTGCCAGCAGCGTTTCGGGATCAATCTATGGCTACACCTTC. Variable domain in full (rest from reference TRBV9 and TRBJ1-2): DSGVTQTPKHLITATGQRVTLRCSPRSGDLSVYWYQQSLDQGLQFLIQYYNGEERAKGNILERFSAQQFPDLHSELNLSSLELGDSALYFCASSVSGSIYGYTFGSGTRLTVV.

The chain links TRBV27 to TRBJ1-2; 7 bases are shared with TRBD1. With V trimmed by 4 bases and J by 4 bases, 3 bases remained unmatched. The germline V gene has CDR1 MNHEY and CDR2 SMNVEV (reference sequence). This CDR3 contains 13 residues. Here the CDR3 DNA reads TGTGCCAGCAGTTACCAGGGGGGCTATGGCTACACCTTC. Translating gives CASSYQGGYGYTF.

The chain couples TRBV6-1 to TRBJ1-5; 7 nucleotides align to TRBD1. Germline V gives CDR1 MNHNS, CDR2 SASEGT. The V segment lost 3 bases and the J segment 0 bases; nucleotides outside the gene matches: 2. This CDR3 comprises 15 residues. In DNA form, the CDR3 reads TGTGCCAGCAGTGACGGGACAGTTAGCAATCAGCCCCAGCATTTT. It is translated as CASSDGTVSNQPQHF.

V and J are TRBV7-9 and TRBJ2-7; TRBD2 matches at 11 bases. The V and J ends lost 0 bases and 3 bases, in that order; junction bases with no gene match: 4. The CDR3 is 16 residues long. Germline assignment: CDR1 SEHNR and CDR2 FQNEAQ (reference sequence). The CDR3 DNA follows: TGTGCCAGCAGCTTAGCGCTGGGGACTAGCGGCTACGAGCAGTACTTC. This codes for CASSLALGTSGYEQYF.

V and J are TRBV30 and TRBJ2-3, with TRBD2 identical over 16 bases. CDR3 length: 17 residues. Germline lookup yields CDR1 GTSNPN and CDR2 SVGIG (reference sequence). V lost 2 bases, J lost 2 bases, and 4 bases stayed unmatched. In DNA, the CDR3 is TGTGCCTGGAGTTTTGGGACTAGCGGGAGGGACACAGATACGCAGTATTTT. It is translated as CAWSFGTSGRDTDTQYF.

V usage is TRBV5-1 and J usage is TRBJ2-1; D remains unclear. Germline V gene data show CDR1 as SGHRS and CDR2 as YFSETQ. The CDR3 consists of 16 residues. With 9 bases removed from V and 0 bases from J, the gap between germline ends came to 19 bases. CDR3 amino acids: CAKYQPAISSYNEQFF. The CDR3 DNA reads TGCGCCAAGTACCAGCCAGCGATAAGCTCCTACAATGAGCAGTTCTTC.

The chain carries TRBV10-3 and TRBJ2-1; 9 bases are shared with TRBD1. The germline V gene has CDR1 ENHRY and CDR2 SYGVKD. J lost 4 bases, V lost 3 bases, and 13 bases had no gene match. The CDR3 is 18 amino acids. The CDR3 DNA is TGTGCCATCAGTGACCCGGGGGGCACCGGGACAGGGTACAATGAGCAGTTCTTC. Its protein product is CAISDPGGTGTGYNEQFF.

The V and J genes are TRBV25-1 and TRBJ1-2; no clear D. Germline assignment: CDR1 MGHDK and CDR2 SYGVNS. The CDR3 has 11 amino acids. V was trimmed by 8 bases and J by 5 bases, leaving 9 bases between them. The DNA of the CDR3 is TGTGCCAGCTTTGCGGGGTATGGCTACACCTTC. Translation gives CASFAGYGYTF.

The chain is built from TRBV6-2 or TRBV6-3 and TRBJ1-1, with D unclear. The CDR3 has 16 residues. Germline CDR1 and CDR2: MNHEY and SVGEGT. Trimming pared 5 bases from V and 6 bases from J, leaving 22 bases between. CDR3 protein: CASSQGLSLQFPEAFF. The CDR3 nucleotides read TGTGCCAGCAGTCAAGGACTTTCCCTGCAATTCCCTGAAGCTTTCTTT.